Below, 30 T cell receptor beta chains from the same sample are listed, as sequenced in a study of T-cell reconstitution after alpha-beta-depleted transplantation in children. Unique molecular identifiers were used in preparing the TCRbeta library. TCRdb processed the PCR reads anew with MiXCR; each CDR3 protein has one entry. The sample has fewer than 700,000 distinct CDR3 sequences; 13% are singletons. Source: PBMCs, mostly from graft donor cells, taken 360 days after TCRalphabeta/CD19-depleted stem cell transplant. Receptors originate from a male patient younger than 18 who had a stem cell transplant for acute myeloid leukemia, so the T cells may come from the graft donor.

This clonotype turned up a few times. The chain is built from TRBV6-2 or TRBV6-3 and TRBJ2-2; 9 bases are a match to TRBD2. J gave up 2 bases and V 0 bases, and 1 base lay outside the gene matches. CDR3 length: 16 residues. Germline CDR1 MNHEY, CDR2 SVGEGT. CDR3 DNA: TGTGCCAGCAGTTACTCACTAGCGGGCAACACCGGGGAGCTGTTTTTT. It translates to CASSYSLAGNTGELFF.

This clonotype showed up many times. This chain connects TRBV29-1 to TRBJ2-3; D is undetermined. V lost 4 bases to trimming and J lost 2 bases, with 10 bases between them. Germline CDR1 is SQVTM and CDR2 is ANQGSEA. The CDR3 consists of 13 residues. In DNA form, the CDR3 reads TGCAGCGTTGTCTGGATGACCACAGATACGCAGTATTTT. This sequence encodes CSVVWMTTDTQYF.

The chain couples TRBV7-9 to TRBJ2-2; no clear D. Per the germline V gene, CDR1 is SEHNR and CDR2 is FQNEAQ (reference sequence). V was clipped by 7 bases and J by 7 bases, with 4 bases between them. The CDR3 has 10 residues. CDR3 protein: CASTIGELFF. The CDR3 DNA reads TGTGCCAGCACCATCGGGGAGCTGTTTTTT.

This clonotype has more than one count but fewer than ten. The rearrangement joins TRBV7-2 to TRBJ2-5, with unresolved D. V was clipped by 4 bases and J by 4 bases, with 10 bases between them. The CDR3 spans 13 residues. Germline V lookup: CDR1 SGHTA, CDR2 FQGNSA. The CDR3 DNA sequence: TGTGCCAGCAGCTCCCACCTTTTAGAGACCCAGTACTTC. This encodes CASSSHLLETQYF.

This clonotype was seen more than once but under ten times. The junction differs from germline at one of its ends, possibly a read error. The V gene is TRBV15, the J gene TRBJ2-1; the match to TRBD1 covers 7 bases. Per germline, CDR1 LNHNV and CDR2 YYDKDF (reference sequence). The CDR3 consists of 15 residues. The CDR3 bases are TGTGCCACCAGCATACGCAGGGGGTCCTTCAATGAGCAGTTCTTC. Protein product: CATSIRRGSFNEQFF.

This clonotype was counted a few times. The genes are TRBV7-6 and TRBJ2-7; TRBD2 matches at 9 bases. The CDR3 extends over 17 amino acids. The ends lost 6 bases at V and 3 bases at J; junction bases unmatched: 15. The germline V gene has CDR1 SGHVS and CDR2 FNYEAQ. The CDR3 DNA reads TGTGCCAGCAGTGACCCGTTTAGCGGGAGTGCCCACTACGAGCAGTACTTC. As protein: CASSDPFSGSAHYEQYF.

This clonotype was detected only a few times. The CDR3 DNA reads as TGTGCCAGCAGTCCCCCACAGGGGGCGAAGGAAAAACTGTTTTTT. Its protein product is CASSPPQGAKEKLFF. The V gene is TRBV28, the J gene TRBJ1-4; 9 bases are a match to TRBD1. CDR1 and CDR2 (germline): MDHEN, SYDVKM. The V gene end was trimmed by 5 bases and the J gene end by 8 bases; junction bases not matched to a gene: 9. The CDR3 extends over 15 amino acids.

This clonotype was counted ten times or more. The V call is TRBV24-1, the J call TRBJ1-1; no reliable D call. V was shortened by 5 bases and J by 4 bases, with 7 bases between the two germline ends. Germline V gene sequence: CDR1 KGHDR, CDR2 SFDVKD. CDR3 length: 12 amino acids. The CDR3 protein is CATSGSSTEAFF. The CDR3 DNA is TGTGCCACCAGTGGATCAAGCACTGAAGCTTTCTTT.

Only a few counts were recorded for this clonotype. The rearrangement links TRBV25-1 to TRBJ1-1; D ambiguous. The CDR3 is 11 residues long. Looked up from germline, CDR1 is MGHDK and CDR2 is SYGVNS. The V gene lost 7 bases and the J gene lost 10 bases, with 13 bases spanning the gap. CDR3 DNA: TGTGCCAGCACCCTGGACGGCGGAGCTTTCTTT. Its translation is CASTLDGGAFF.

The chain couples TRBV6-2 or TRBV6-3 to TRBJ2-7; TRBD2 agrees at 7 bases. The CDR3 is made up of 20 amino acids. The germline gives CDR1 MNHEY, CDR2 SVGEGT. V lost 2 bases and J lost 2; bases outside the gene matches: 21. In DNA form, the CDR3 reads TGTGCCAGCAGTTACGCAGGGAGTTGGGGAGGGAGGTTGTCCCCCTACGAGCAGTACTTC. This encodes CASSYAGSWGGRLSPYEQYF.

This chain uses TRBV25-1 with TRBJ2-4; D is undetermined. Germline-derived CDR1 and CDR2 are MGHDK and SYGVNS. Trimming removed 1 base from V and 5 bases from J, with 9 bases in between. The CDR3 contains 14 residues. CDR3 bases: TGTGCCAGCAGTGAATTGGATGAGGAAAACATTCAGTACTTC. This codes for CASSELDEENIQYF.

There are a few counts of this clonotype. The J gene is TRBJ2-2, the V gene TRBV20-1; 9 bases are shared with TRBD2. Germline V CDR1 and CDR2: DFQATT, SNEGSKA (reference sequence). CDR3 length: 15 amino acids. The V gene end was trimmed by 6 bases and the J gene end by 0 bases; junction bases not matched to a gene: 5. In nucleotides, the CDR3 is TGCAGTGCAACCACTAGCGGGCCGAACACCGGGGAGCTGTTTTTT. It encodes CSATTSGPNTGELFF.

There are many counts of this clonotype. The genes are TRBV20-1 and TRBJ1-1; unclear D gene. Trimming stripped 6 bases from V and 6 bases from J, with 17 bases between. From germline, CDR1 is DFQATT and CDR2 SNEGSKA (reference sequence). The CDR3 loop spans 13 amino acids. CDR3 DNA: TGCAGTGCCACCAGGACCGGACGGGCTGAAGCTTTCTTT. It translates to CSATRTGRAEAFF.

This clonotype was detected only a few times. The gene calls are TRBV6-2 or TRBV6-3 and TRBJ2-1; D possibly corresponds to TRBD2 (6 bases). Germline V CDR1 and CDR2: MNHEY, SVGEGT. The CDR3 runs to 16 residues. Deletions cut 2 bases from V and 8 bases from J, with 19 bases between. CDR3 sequence reads: CASSYGGRPGVDEQFF. For the CDR3, the DNA is TGTGCCAGCAGTTACGGTGGGAGGCCGGGTGTGGATGAGCAGTTCTTC.

The chain employs TRBV29-1 and TRBJ2-2; D tentatively reads TRBD1 or TRBD2 (5 bases each). CDR3 length equals 13 residues. V dropped 5 bases and J dropped 7 bases, with 14 bases sitting between them. Germline CDR1 is SQVTM and CDR2 is ANQGSEA. Here the CDR3 reads CSVSELGVGELFF. Written as DNA, the CDR3 is TGCAGCGTTTCCGAACTAGGGGTCGGGGAGCTGTTTTTT.

CDR3 amino acids: CSVEKGNIQYF. The CDR3 DNA reads TGCAGCGTTGAAAAAGGGAACATTCAGTACTTC. This sequence joins TRBV29-1 and TRBJ2-4; D uncertain. The CDR3 consists of 11 residues. CDR1 and CDR2 from the germline V gene are SQVTM and ANQGSEA. V was pared by 2 bases and J by 7 bases, with 6 bases between.

The rearrangement links TRBV10-3 to TRBJ2-5, with D maybe TRBD1 (5 bases). V was trimmed by 4 bases and J by 4 bases, leaving 7 bases between them. The germline V gene has CDR1 ENHRY and CDR2 SYGVKD. The CDR3 has 12 residues. The chain's CDR3 is CAISGQGETQYF. The CDR3 nucleotides are TGTGCCATCAGTGGGCAGGGAGAGACCCAGTACTTC.

The sample holds many counts of this clonotype. This rearrangement joins TRBV7-9 to TRBJ2-1; 11 positions agree with TRBD2. This CDR3 comprises 15 residues. CDR1 SEHNR and CDR2 FQNEAQ come from the germline V gene (reference sequence). Trimming took 1 base from V and 8 from J; bases not matched to a gene: 4. Here the CDR3 reads CASSLGLAGWYEQFF. CDR3 bases: TGTGCCAGCAGCTTAGGACTAGCGGGATGGTATGAGCAGTTCTTC.

The chain carries TRBV11-1 and TRBJ2-7; 9 bases fit TRBD2. Trimming at V came to 5 bases and at J to 2 bases, leaving 16 bases not matched to a gene. Per the germline V gene, CDR1 is SGHAT and CDR2 is FQDESV (reference sequence). The CDR3 runs to 18 residues. The CDR3 DNA is TGTGCCAGCAGCATCATTCGGGCTAGCGGGAAGGCCCCCTACGAGCAGTACTTC. It yields the protein CASSIIRASGKAPYEQYF.

This clonotype came up many times. The chain combines TRBV13 with TRBJ2-3; unclear D gene. CDR1 PRHDT and CDR2 FYEKMQ come from the germline V gene (reference sequence). CDR3 length: 17 residues. The germline V and J ends were trimmed by 0 bases and 2 bases, with 15 bases remaining between them. The CDR3 region is CASSLGLPRKDTDTQYF. The CDR3 nucleotides read TGTGCCAGCAGCTTAGGCCTACCTCGGAAGGACACAGATACGCAGTATTTT.

This clonotype was seen a few times. The chain carries TRBV27 and TRBJ2-5; D remains unclear. The CDR3 covers 10 residues. The V and J ends lost 10 bases and 2 bases respectively, with 5 bases between them. Per germline, CDR1 MNHEY and CDR2 SMNVEV (reference sequence). The CDR3 bases are TGTGCCATGGGTCAAGAGACCCAGTACTTC. This codes for CAMGQETQYF.

This clonotype appeared many times. The genes are TRBV5-1 and TRBJ2-1; TRBD2 matches 9 bases. Germline-derived CDR1 and CDR2 are SGHRS and YFSETQ. The length of the CDR3 is 18 residues. With V trimmed by 5 bases and J by 2 bases, 14 bases remained unmatched. The CDR3 here is CASRDGPSGALTYNEQFF. The CDR3 coding sequence is TGCGCCAGCAGAGATGGCCCTAGCGGGGCCCTAACCTACAATGAGCAGTTCTTC.

In this sample, this clonotype turned up many times. The rearrangement links TRBV7-9 to TRBJ2-5; D is undetermined. CDR3 size: 13 residues. V gave up 5 bases and J gave up 1 base, with 8 bases separating them. The germline V gene encodes CDR1 SEHNR and CDR2 FQNEAQ (reference sequence). The CDR3 DNA sequence: TGTGCCAGCAGCCGAAACATCCAAGAGACCCAGTACTTC. Protein: CASSRNIQETQYF.

J is TRBJ2-7 and V is TRBV7-9, with 13 bases matching TRBD2. This CDR3 region has 15 residues. The V segment lost 4 bases and the J segment 5 bases; nucleotides outside the gene matches: 5. Germline V gives CDR1 SEHNR, CDR2 FQNEAQ (reference sequence). The CDR3 loop is CASSSPGLAGDEQYF. The DNA of the CDR3 is TGTGCCAGCAGCTCTCCCGGACTAGCGGGAGACGAGCAGTACTTC.

This clonotype has just a few counts. The chain carries TRBV7-3 and TRBJ2-2, with a possible D match to TRBD2 (5 bases). V was shortened by 3 bases and J by 2 bases, with 10 bases between the two germline ends. CDR3 size: 15 residues. CDR1 and CDR2 (germline): SGHTA, FQGTGA. The CDR3 region is CASSLDSINTGELFF. DNA for the CDR3: TGTGCCAGCAGCTTGGACTCCATTAACACCGGGGAGCTGTTTTTT.

The rearrangement joins TRBV6-2 or TRBV6-3 to TRBJ2-6; weak D call: TRBD2 (5 bases). The CDR3 totals 16 residues. V was shortened by 5 bases and J by 2 bases, with 13 bases between the two germline ends. Germline lookup yields CDR1 MNHEY and CDR2 SVGEGT. The CDR3 loop reads CASSNPREAGANVLTF. The CDR3 nucleotides are TGTGCCAGCAGTAACCCCCGGGAAGCTGGGGCCAACGTCCTGACTTTC.

This chain links TRBV7-2 with TRBJ2-7; 13 positions match TRBD2. The CDR3 runs to 15 residues. Germline values: CDR1 SGHTA, CDR2 FQGNSA. The V segment lost 4 bases and the J segment 6 bases; nucleotides outside the gene matches: 6. This CDR3 is CASSSVGLAGSEQYF. In nucleotides, the CDR3 is TGTGCCAGCAGCTCAGTGGGACTAGCGGGGTCCGAGCAGTACTTC.

This clonotype has a handful of counts. The CDR3 region has the DNA TGTGCCAGCAGCCCACTAGCGGACTCCTACGAGCAGTACTTC. Translating it yields CASSPLADSYEQYF. The chain has TRBV7-2 and TRBJ2-7; TRBD2 matches at 8 bases. V trimming: 5 bases; J trimming: 0 bases; junction bases outside the gene matches: 3. The germline gives CDR1 SGHTA, CDR2 FQGNSA. The length of the CDR3 is 14 residues. Full variable domain (remainder filled in from reference TRBV7-2 and TRBJ2-7): GAGVSQSPSNKVTEKGKDVELRCDPISGHTALYWYRQSLGQGLEFLIYFQGNSAPDKSGLPSDRFSAERTGGSVSTLTIQRTQQEDSAVYLCASSPLADSYEQYFGPGTRLTVT.

This clonotype occurred a few times. The rearrangement links TRBV29-1 to TRBJ1-2, with D unclear. V was shortened by 6 bases and J by 2 bases, with 19 bases between the two germline ends. Germline V gives CDR1 SQVTM, CDR2 ANQGSEA. This CDR3 has 15 residues. This CDR3 is CSVERTPDSNYGYTF. The CDR3 DNA reads as TGCAGCGTGGAACGAACGCCGGATTCGAACTATGGCTACACCTTC.

The chain is built from TRBV27 and TRBJ2-6; no reliable D call. This CDR3 has 17 residues. V was cut by 3 bases and J by 0 bases, with 12 bases left in between. CDR1 MNHEY and CDR2 SMNVEV come from the germline V gene (reference sequence). CDR3 region: CASSFWVSSSGANVLTF. The CDR3 DNA reads TGTGCCAGCAGTTTTTGGGTCTCCAGCTCTGGGGCCAACGTCCTGACTTTC.